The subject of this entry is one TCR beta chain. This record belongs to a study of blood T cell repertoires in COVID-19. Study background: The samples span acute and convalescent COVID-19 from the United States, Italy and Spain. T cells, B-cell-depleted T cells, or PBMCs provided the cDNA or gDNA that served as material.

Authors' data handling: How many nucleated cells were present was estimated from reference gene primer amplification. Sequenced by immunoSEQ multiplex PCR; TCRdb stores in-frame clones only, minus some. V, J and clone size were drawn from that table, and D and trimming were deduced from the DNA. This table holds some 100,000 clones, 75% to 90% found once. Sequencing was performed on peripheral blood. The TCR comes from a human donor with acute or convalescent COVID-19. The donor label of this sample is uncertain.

The CDR3 region has the DNA TGTGCCAGCAGCTTAGAACCCGACGGAGCCTACCCCTATGGCTACACCTTC. As protein: CASSLEPDGAYPYGYTF. The chain combines TRBV7-6 with TRBJ1-2; D gene ambiguous. The germline CDR1 and CDR2 sequences are SGHVS and FNYEAQ. The V end lost 1 base, the J end lost 4 bases, and 19 bases lay between the germline ends. The CDR3 has 17 amino acids. The full variable domain, rest sourced from reference TRBV7-6 and TRBJ1-2, is GAGVSQSPRYKVTKRGQDVALRCDPISGHVSLYWYRQALGQGPEFLTYFNYEAQQDKSGLPNDRFSAERPEGSISTLTIQRTEQRDSAMYRCASSLEPDGAYPYGYTFGSGTRLTVV.